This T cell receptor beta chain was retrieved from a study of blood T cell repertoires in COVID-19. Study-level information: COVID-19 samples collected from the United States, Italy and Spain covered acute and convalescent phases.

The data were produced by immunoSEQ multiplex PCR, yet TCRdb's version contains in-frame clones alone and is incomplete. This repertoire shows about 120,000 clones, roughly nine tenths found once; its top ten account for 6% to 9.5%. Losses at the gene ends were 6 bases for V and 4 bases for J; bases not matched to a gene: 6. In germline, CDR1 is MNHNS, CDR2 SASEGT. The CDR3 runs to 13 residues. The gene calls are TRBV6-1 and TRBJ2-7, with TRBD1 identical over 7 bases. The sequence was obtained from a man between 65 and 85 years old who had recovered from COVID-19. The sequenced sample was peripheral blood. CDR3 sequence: CASSAGTEYEQYF. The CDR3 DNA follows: TGTGCCAGCAGCGCCGGGACAGAGTACGAGCAGTACTTC.